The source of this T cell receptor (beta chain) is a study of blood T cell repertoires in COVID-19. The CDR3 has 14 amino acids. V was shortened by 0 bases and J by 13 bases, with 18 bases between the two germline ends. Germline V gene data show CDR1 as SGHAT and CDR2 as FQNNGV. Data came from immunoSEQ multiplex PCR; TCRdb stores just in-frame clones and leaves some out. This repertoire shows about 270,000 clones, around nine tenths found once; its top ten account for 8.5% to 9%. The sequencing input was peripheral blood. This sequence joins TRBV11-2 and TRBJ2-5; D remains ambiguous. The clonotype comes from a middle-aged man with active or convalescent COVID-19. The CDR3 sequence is CASSLDPVEKRGYF. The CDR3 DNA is TGTGCCAGCAGCTTAGACCCAGTCGAGAAGCGTGGGTACTTC.